This TCR beta chain was observed in a study of OX40 agonist ivuxolimab in advanced cancers. Describing the broader study: Ivuxolimab was a fully human IgG2 agonistic monoclonal antibody targeting the costimulatory receptor OX40 (CD134). Peripheral TCRbeta sequencing was intended to test whether TCR sequence diversity was altered and clonal T-cell expansion was caused by ivuxolimab. Among the approximately 50 dose-escalation patients, about 20 had hepatocellular carcinoma, roughly 15 melanoma, 9 renal cell carcinoma and 9 head and neck cancer. Patients were allowed to have had prior anti-PD-1, anti-PD-L1 or anti-CTLA-4 therapy, and 40% of the dose-escalation patients had been treated with checkpoint inhibitors. A male proportion of almost 85% and a mean age of 60 years, ranging from about 23 to 90, were recorded for the dose-escalation cohort. Intravenous ivuxolimab was administered to patients every 2 weeks at six dose levels: 0.01, 0.1, 0.3, 1.5, 3 and 10 mg/kg. Partial responses were achieved by three dose-escalation patients, of whom one had hepatocellular carcinoma and two had cutaneous melanoma. The paper describes the monotherapy dose-escalation part (N of about 55 patients) of the phase I trial of ivuxolimab. What the research found in general, with its limitations: Which antigens the clonally expanded peripheral T cells were specific for was not determined. Partial responders in the 0.1-3.0 mg/kg groups had among the lowest normalized peripheral clonal expansion, especially among CD8+ T cells. Low levels of normalized T-cell clonal expansion were also seen in some patients who did not respond. After ivuxolimab, more expanded clones were found on average in CD8+ T cells than in CD4+ T cells. At doses of 0.1 to 3.0 mg/kg, clonal expansion of both CD4+ and CD8+ blood T cells was observed from baseline to week 6.

According to the germline V gene, CDR1 reads SQVTM and CDR2 reads ANQGSEA. The cysteine opens and the phenylalanine closes a CDR3 of 13 amino acids. The kept DNA is CDR3 alone, 39 bases in frame from the first base. To sequence the TCRbeta CDR3 region, genomic DNA was isolated from the sorted cells. The immunoSEQ Assay was used for sequencing of TCRbeta CDR3 regions. The clones in this table, taken by TCRdb from immuneACCESS, are in-frame only. Not every clone is retained; where verified, under half of the shortfall comes from an unresolved V gene, and the cause of the rest is unknown. In this sample the table shows about 62,000 clones, less than 85% of which occur a single time. The biggest ten clones account for about 11% of the sample. The trial excluded patients who had a history of autoimmune disease or were on systemic immunosuppression. In every dose cohort, peripheral blood was drawn for TCR sequencing at baseline, cycle 4 day 1, and cycle 7 day 1. The samples were taken from a phase I, first-in-human, multicenter, open-label dose-escalation trial of ivuxolimab. Adults with locally advanced or metastatic melanoma, renal cell carcinoma, hepatocellular carcinoma or head and neck squamous cell carcinoma were enrolled in the trial. Before TCR sequencing, CD4+ T cells and CD8+ T cells were sorted from peripheral blood as separate populations.

Worth noting for this clone: The antigen this receptor binds is unknown. No qualities accompany the bases; no much larger clone lies one base away.

This specimen consisted of CD4+ or CD8+ T cells sorted from blood, obtained in a trial of the OX40 agonist ivuxolimab. The clonotype originates from an adult with an advanced solid tumor such as melanoma, head and neck, liver or kidney cancer. The chain is made from TRBV29-1 and TRBJ2-1; the junction holds 7 bases that match TRBD2. The base sequence is TGCATCGCCGGCCGGGAGGCCGGGAATGAGCAGTTCTTC. Its translation is CIAGREAGNEQFF.